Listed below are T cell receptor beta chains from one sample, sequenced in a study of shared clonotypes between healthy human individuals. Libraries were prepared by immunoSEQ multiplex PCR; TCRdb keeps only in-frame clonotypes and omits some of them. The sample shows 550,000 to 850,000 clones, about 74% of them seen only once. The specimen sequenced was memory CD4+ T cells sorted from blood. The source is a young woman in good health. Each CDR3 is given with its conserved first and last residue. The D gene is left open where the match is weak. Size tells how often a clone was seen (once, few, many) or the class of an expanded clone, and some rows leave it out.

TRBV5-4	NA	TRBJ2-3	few	CASSFGGAVGVTDTQYF	TGTGCCAGCAGCTTCGGGGGCGCGGTTGGTGTAACAGATACGCAGTATTTT
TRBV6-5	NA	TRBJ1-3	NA	CATMPGHGGNTIYF	TGTGCCACTATGCCGGGACACGGGGGAAACACCATATATTTT
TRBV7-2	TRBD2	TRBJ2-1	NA	CASSLGRLAGAGNEQFF	TGTGCCAGCAGCTTAGGACGACTAGCGGGAGCGGGCAATGAGCAGTTCTTC
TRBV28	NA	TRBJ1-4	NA	CASSFPGLPKSEKLFF	TGTGCCAGCAGTTTCCCGGGACTCCCAAAGTCCGAAAAACTGTTTTTT
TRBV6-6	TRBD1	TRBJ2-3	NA	CASGQVSGDTQYF	TGTGCCAGCGGACAGGTCTCGGGAGATACGCAGTATTTT
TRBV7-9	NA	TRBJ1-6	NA	CASSYGGSPLHF	TGTGCCAGCAGCTACGGCGGTTCACCCCTCCACTTT
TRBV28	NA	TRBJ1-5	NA	CASRGGYSNQPQHF	TGTGCCAGCAGGGGGGGGTATAGCAATCAGCCCCAGCATTTT
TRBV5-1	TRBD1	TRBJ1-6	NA	CASSFGTGGRSPLHF	TGCGCCAGCAGCTTTGGGACAGGGGGTCGTTCACCCCTCCACTTT
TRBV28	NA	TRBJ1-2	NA	CASSLSQGSFGGYTF	TGTGCCAGCAGTTTATCCCAGGGATCGTTCGGTGGCTACACCTTC
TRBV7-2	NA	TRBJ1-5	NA	CASSLGQPSNQPQHF	TGTGCCAGCAGCTTAGGACAGCCTAGCAATCAGCCCCAGCATTTT
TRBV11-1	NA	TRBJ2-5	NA	CASSFRSFKETQYF	TGTGCCAGCAGCTTTCGGTCCTTCAAAGAGACCCAGTACTTC
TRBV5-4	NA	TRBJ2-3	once	CASSKSPSDTQYF	TGTGCCAGCAGCAAGAGCCCATCAGATACGCAGTATTTT
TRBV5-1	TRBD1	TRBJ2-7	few	CASSWGSGGEQYF	TGCGCCAGCAGCTGGGGCTCAGGGGGTGAGCAGTACTTC
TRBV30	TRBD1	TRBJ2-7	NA	CAYHRDREWYEQYF	TGTGCCTACCACCGGGACAGGGAATGGTACGAGCAGTACTTC
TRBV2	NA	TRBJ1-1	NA	CASSGGGPEAFF	TGTGCCAGCAGTGGGGGGGGGCCTGAAGCTTTCTTT
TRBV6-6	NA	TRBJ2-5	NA	CASSFPPDRQQETQYF	TGTGCCAGCAGTTTCCCGCCCGACAGACAACAAGAGACCCAGTACTTC
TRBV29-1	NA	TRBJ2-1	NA	CSVRLRQYNEQFF	TGCAGCGTCCGACTTCGCCAGTACAATGAGCAGTTCTTC
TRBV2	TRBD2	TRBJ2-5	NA	CASNEREAGETQYF	TGTGCCAGCAATGAGCGGGAGGCGGGGGAGACCCAGTACTTC
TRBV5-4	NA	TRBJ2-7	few	CASSSEVGRVREQYF	TGTGCCAGCAGCTCGGAGGTAGGCAGGGTGAGGGAGCAGTACTTC
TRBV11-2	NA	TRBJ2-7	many	CASSLPGYEQYF	TGTGCCAGCAGCTTGCCGGGATACGAGCAGTACTTC
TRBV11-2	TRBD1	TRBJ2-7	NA	CASSLSRTGQGFSYEQYF	TGTGCCAGCAGCTTAAGTAGGACGGGACAGGGATTCTCCTACGAGCAGTACTTC
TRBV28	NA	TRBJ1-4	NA	CASSLQQTNEKLFF	TGTGCCAGCAGTTTACAACAGACTAATGAAAAACTGTTTTTT
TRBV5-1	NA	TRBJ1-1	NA	CASSLNREAFF	TGCGCCAGCAGCTTGAACAGAGAAGCTTTCTTT
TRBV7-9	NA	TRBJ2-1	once	CASSLGPSSYNEQFF	TGTGCCAGCAGCTTGGGGCCGTCCTCCTACAATGAGCAGTTCTTC
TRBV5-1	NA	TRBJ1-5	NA	CASSFGGSNQPQHF	TGCGCCAGCAGCTTCGGGGGTAGCAATCAGCCCCAGCATTTT
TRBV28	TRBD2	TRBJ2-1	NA	CASTTLAGGPISREQFF	TGTGCCAGCACCACACTAGCGGGAGGGCCTATATCCCGTGAGCAGTTCTTC
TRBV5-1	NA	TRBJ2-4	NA	CASSSGLPNIQYF	TGCGCCAGCAGCTCGGGACTGCCAAACATTCAGTACTTC
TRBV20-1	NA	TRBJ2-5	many	CSAVQETQYF	TGCAGTGCGGTGCAAGAGACCCAGTACTTC
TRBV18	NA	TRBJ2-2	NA	CASSRGTEHTGELFF	TGTGCCAGCTCACGGGGGACGGAGCACACCGGGGAGCTGTTTTTT
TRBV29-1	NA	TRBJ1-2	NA	CSVEETGSYGYTF	TGCAGCGTTGAAGAAACGGGATCCTATGGCTACACCTTC
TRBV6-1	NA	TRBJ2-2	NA	CASSESGLADGELFF	TGTGCCAGCAGTGAATCGGGTCTAGCCGACGGGGAGCTGTTTTTT
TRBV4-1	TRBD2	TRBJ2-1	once	CASSQPPGLAGLSSYNEQFF	TGCGCCAGCAGCCAACCACCGGGACTAGCGGGACTTAGCTCCTACAATGAGCAGTTCTTC
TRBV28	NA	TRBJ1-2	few	CASKQAHLLLYGYTF	TGTGCCAGCAAACAAGCCCACCTTCTTCTCTATGGCTACACCTTC
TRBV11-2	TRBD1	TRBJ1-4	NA	CASRPTGTGDEKLFF	TGTGCCAGCAGACCTACCGGGACAGGGGATGAAAAACTGTTTTTT
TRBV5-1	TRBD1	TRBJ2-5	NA	CASSPDRGLEETQYF	TGCGCCAGCAGCCCGGACAGGGGGCTGGAAGAGACCCAGTACTTC
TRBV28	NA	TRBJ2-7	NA	CATRGRTATYEQYF	TGTGCCACCCGGGGCCGGACAGCAACCTACGAGCAGTACTTC
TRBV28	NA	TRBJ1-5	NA	CASRRGRSSNQPQHF	TGTGCCAGCAGACGCGGGCGGAGTAGCAATCAGCCCCAGCATTTT
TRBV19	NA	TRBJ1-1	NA	CASNPRANTEAFF	TGTGCCAGTAACCCCAGGGCGAACACTGAAGCTTTCTTT
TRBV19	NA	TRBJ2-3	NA	CASSPGDRLSGATDTQYF	TGTGCCAGTAGTCCGGGGGACCGACTGTCTGGGGCCACAGATACGCAGTATTTT
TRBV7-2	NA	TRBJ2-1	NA	CASSLYLSGNSYNEQFF	TGTGCCAGCAGCTTATACCTTAGCGGAAACTCCTACAATGAGCAGTTCTTC
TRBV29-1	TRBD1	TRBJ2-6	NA	CSIGTGGSGANVLTF	TGCAGCATCGGGACAGGGGGCTCTGGGGCCAACGTCCTGACTTTC
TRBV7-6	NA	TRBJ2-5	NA	CASGGTARETQYF	TGTGCCAGCGGCGGGACAGCGAGAGAGACCCAGTACTTC
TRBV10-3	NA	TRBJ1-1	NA	CATSGGDTEAFF	TGTGCCACCTCGGGAGGGGACACTGAAGCTTTCTTT
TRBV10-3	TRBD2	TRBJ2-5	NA	CARQILAAQETQYF	TGTGCCAGGCAAATTCTAGCGGCTCAAGAGACCCAGTACTTC
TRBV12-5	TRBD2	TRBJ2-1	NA	CASGLKTSGTDNEQFF	TGTGCTAGTGGTTTGAAGACTAGCGGGACAGACAATGAGCAGTTCTTC
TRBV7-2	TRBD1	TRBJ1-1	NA	CASSPRTGASGTEAFF	TGTGCCAGCAGCCCCCGGACAGGGGCTTCCGGCACTGAAGCTTTCTTT
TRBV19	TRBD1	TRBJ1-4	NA	CASSPLRGWTGDGKLFF	TGTGCCAGTAGTCCTTTGCGGGGTTGGACAGGGGACGGAAAACTGTTTTTT
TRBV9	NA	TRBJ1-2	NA	CASSRGANYGYTF	TGTGCCAGCAGCAGGGGCGCGAACTATGGCTACACCTTC
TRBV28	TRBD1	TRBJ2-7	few	CASRGTGGPYEQYF	TGTGCCAGCAGGGGGACAGGGGGCCCCTACGAGCAGTACTTC
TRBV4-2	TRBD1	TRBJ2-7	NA	CASSQEGQGALYEQYF	TGTGCCAGCAGCCAAGAAGGACAGGGGGCTCTATACGAGCAGTACTTC
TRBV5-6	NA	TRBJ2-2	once	CASSLSDSLPRGELFF	TGTGCCAGCAGCTTGTCCGACAGTTTACCTAGAGGGGAGCTGTTTTTT
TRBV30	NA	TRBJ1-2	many	CAWSTGTAGGYTF	TGTGCCTGGTCAACCGGGACGGCGGGGGGCTACACCTTC
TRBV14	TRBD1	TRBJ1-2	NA	CASGAGGSGYTF	TGTGCCAGCGGGGCAGGGGGTTCTGGCTACACCTTC